A selection of T cell receptor beta chains follows, all from one sample in a study of OX40 agonist ivuxolimab in advanced cancers. Sequenced by immunoSEQ multiplex PCR; TCRdb stores in-frame clones only, minus some. The sample shows some 70,000 clones, about 89% of them seen only once. The sequenced sample was CD4+ or CD8+ T cells sorted from blood, obtained in a trial of the OX40 agonist ivuxolimab. Receptors were obtained from an adult with an advanced solid tumor such as melanoma, head and neck, liver or kidney cancer. The CDR3 runs from the conserved cysteine through the conserved F or W. D genes are given only for firm matches. Clone size, where shown, is once, few, many, or a class for clones that have expanded.

cdr3_aa: CSVGRGYGYTF
cdr3_nt: TGCAGCGTTGGGAGGGGCTATGGCTACACCTTC
v_call: TRBV29-1
j_call: TRBJ1-2
d_call: NA
clone_size: NA

cdr3_aa: CSVSGGGLYEQYF
cdr3_nt: TGCAGCGTAAGTGGAGGGGGGCTCTACGAGCAGTACTTC
v_call: TRBV29-1
j_call: TRBJ2-7
d_call: NA
clone_size: NA

cdr3_aa: CASSVGGSDTEAFF
cdr3_nt: TGTGCCAGCAGCGTAGGGGGGTCTGACACTGAAGCTTTCTTT
v_call: TRBV9
j_call: TRBJ1-1
d_call: NA
clone_size: NA

cdr3_aa: CASNAGASKNIQYF
cdr3_nt: TGTGCCAGCAACGCGGGAGCTTCCAAAAACATTCAGTACTTC
v_call: TRBV6-5
j_call: TRBJ2-4
d_call: TRBD2
clone_size: NA

cdr3_aa: CAWRGQGNQPQHF
cdr3_nt: TGTGCCTGGCGGGGACAGGGTAATCAGCCCCAGCATTTT
v_call: TRBV30
j_call: TRBJ1-5
d_call: TRBD1
clone_size: few

cdr3_aa: CASSSVSVNNEQFF
cdr3_nt: TGCGCCAGCAGTTCAGTCTCCGTGAACAATGAGCAGTTCTTC
v_call: TRBV5-1
j_call: TRBJ2-1
d_call: NA
clone_size: NA

cdr3_aa: CASSIESTDNSPLHF
cdr3_nt: TGTGCCAGTAGTATAGAGAGTACGGATAATTCACCCCTCCACTTT
v_call: TRBV19
j_call: TRBJ1-6
d_call: NA
clone_size: NA

cdr3_aa: CASSESGVSSGNTIYF
cdr3_nt: TGTGCCAGCAGTGAATCCGGGGTGAGCTCTGGAAACACCATATATTTT
v_call: TRBV6-1
j_call: TRBJ1-3
d_call: NA
clone_size: NA

cdr3_aa: CASSLGPYNSPLHF
cdr3_nt: TGTGCCAGCAGCTTAGGACCTTATAATTCACCCCTCCACTTT
v_call: TRBV7-9
j_call: TRBJ1-6
d_call: NA
clone_size: NA

cdr3_aa: CASSPTGPSEKLFF
cdr3_nt: TGTGCCAGCAGCCCGACAGGGCCTAGTGAAAAACTGTTTTTT
v_call: TRBV7-6
j_call: TRBJ1-4
d_call: TRBD1
clone_size: NA

cdr3_aa: CASSLGGPGELFF
cdr3_nt: TGCGCCAGCAGCTTGGGGGGTCCCGGGGAGCTGTTTTTT
v_call: TRBV5-1
j_call: TRBJ2-2
d_call: NA
clone_size: once

cdr3_aa: CASRVTWDFYGYTF
cdr3_nt: TGTGCCAGCAGGGTTACCTGGGACTTCTATGGCTACACCTTC
v_call: TRBV6-1
j_call: TRBJ1-2
d_call: NA
clone_size: NA

cdr3_aa: CASSERTVSSNSPLHF
cdr3_nt: TGCGCCAGCAGCGAAAGGACGGTGTCTTCTAATTCACCCCTCCACTTT
v_call: TRBV5-1
j_call: TRBJ1-6
d_call: NA
clone_size: NA

cdr3_aa: CASSKQPGQQETQYF
cdr3_nt: TGTGCCAGCAGTAAACAGCCGGGACAGCAAGAGACCCAGTACTTC
v_call: TRBV6-1
j_call: TRBJ2-5
d_call: TRBD1
clone_size: NA

cdr3_aa: CASRSRGGDKNIQYF
cdr3_nt: TGTGCCAGCAGGTCCCGAGGAGGTGACAAAAACATTCAGTACTTC
v_call: TRBV7-3
j_call: TRBJ2-4
d_call: NA
clone_size: NA

cdr3_aa: CASTRQGSYEQYF
cdr3_nt: TGTGCCAGCACCCGACAGGGGTCCTACGAGCAGTACTTC
v_call: TRBV6-6
j_call: TRBJ2-7
d_call: TRBD1
clone_size: NA

cdr3_aa: CASRTGATEAFF
cdr3_nt: TGTGCCAGCCGAACGGGGGCCACTGAAGCTTTCTTT
v_call: TRBV6-1
j_call: TRBJ1-1
d_call: NA
clone_size: NA

cdr3_aa: CASSLSSSHYGYTF
cdr3_nt: TGTGCCAGCAGTTTATCGTCGTCCCACTATGGCTACACCTTC
v_call: TRBV27
j_call: TRBJ1-2
d_call: NA
clone_size: NA

cdr3_aa: CASSPYTGELFF
cdr3_nt: TGTGCCAGCAGCCCCTACACCGGGGAGCTGTTTTTT
v_call: TRBV2
j_call: TRBJ2-2
d_call: NA
clone_size: NA

cdr3_aa: CASSVTTGTRASTDTQYF
cdr3_nt: TGTGCCAGCAGCGTTACCACTGGGACTAGGGCTAGCACAGATACGCAGTATTTT
v_call: TRBV9
j_call: TRBJ2-3
d_call: TRBD2
clone_size: NA

cdr3_aa: CASSQYKLAGADTQYF
cdr3_nt: TGCGCCAGCAGCCAATATAAACTAGCGGGAGCAGATACGCAGTATTTT
v_call: TRBV4-1
j_call: TRBJ2-3
d_call: TRBD2
clone_size: NA

cdr3_aa: CASSEGQGILEAFF
cdr3_nt: TGTGCCAGCTCGGAGGGACAGGGTATCCTTGAAGCTTTCTTT
v_call: TRBV18
j_call: TRBJ1-1
d_call: TRBD1
clone_size: NA

cdr3_aa: CASRSGRADNYNEQFF
cdr3_nt: TGTGCCAGTCGAAGCGGGAGGGCCGATAATTACAATGAGCAGTTCTTC
v_call: TRBV19
j_call: TRBJ2-1
d_call: TRBD2
clone_size: NA

cdr3_aa: CASIQGGAGGYTF
cdr3_nt: TGTGCCAGCATCCAGGGGGGCGCGGGCGGCTACACCTTC
v_call: TRBV6-1
j_call: TRBJ1-2
d_call: TRBD1
clone_size: NA

cdr3_aa: CASSQEGQTYEQYF
cdr3_nt: TGTGCCAGCAGCCAAGAAGGACAGACCTACGAGCAGTACTTC
v_call: TRBV4-2
j_call: TRBJ2-7
d_call: NA
clone_size: NA

cdr3_aa: CAWSGSRFGELFF
cdr3_nt: TGTGCCTGGAGTGGAAGCCGGTTCGGGGAGCTGTTTTTT
v_call: TRBV30
j_call: TRBJ2-2
d_call: NA
clone_size: NA

cdr3_aa: CATSRDASGRGYQETQYF
cdr3_nt: TGTGCCACCAGCAGAGATGCAAGCGGGAGGGGGTACCAAGAGACCCAGTACTTC
v_call: TRBV15
j_call: TRBJ2-5
d_call: TRBD2
clone_size: NA

cdr3_aa: CASSGGSGQANYGYTF
cdr3_nt: TGTGCCAGCAGTGGGGGGAGCGGACAGGCTAACTATGGCTACACCTTC
v_call: TRBV2
j_call: TRBJ1-2
d_call: TRBD1
clone_size: NA

cdr3_aa: CASSPRTSGRSSYEQYF
cdr3_nt: TGTGCCAGCAGTCCCCGGACTAGCGGGCGGAGCTCCTACGAGCAGTACTTC
v_call: TRBV27
j_call: TRBJ2-7
d_call: TRBD2
clone_size: NA

cdr3_aa: CASSQRIAGNSYNEQFF
cdr3_nt: TGCGCCAGCAGCCAAAGAATAGCGGGAAACTCCTACAATGAGCAGTTCTTC
v_call: TRBV4-1
j_call: TRBJ2-1
d_call: TRBD2
clone_size: once

cdr3_aa: CASSFGGTGGINEQFF
cdr3_nt: TGCGCCAGCAGCTTCGGGGGAACAGGGGGCATCAATGAGCAGTTCTTC
v_call: TRBV4-1
j_call: TRBJ2-1
d_call: TRBD1
clone_size: NA

cdr3_aa: CASSLFLGTYEQYF
cdr3_nt: TGTGCCAGCAGCTTGTTTCTAGGTACCTACGAGCAGTACTTC
v_call: TRBV5-6
j_call: TRBJ2-7
d_call: NA
clone_size: once

cdr3_aa: CASRPPQGNEQYF
cdr3_nt: TGTGCCAGTAGACCCCCTCAAGGCAACGAGCAGTACTTC
v_call: TRBV19
j_call: TRBJ2-7
d_call: NA
clone_size: NA

cdr3_aa: CASSRDRDEKLFF
cdr3_nt: TGTGCCAGCAGTCGCGACAGGGACGAAAAACTGTTTTTT
v_call: TRBV6-6
j_call: TRBJ1-4
d_call: TRBD1
clone_size: NA

cdr3_aa: CASRTGGANYGYTF
cdr3_nt: TGTGCCAGTAGGACAGGGGGCGCGAATTATGGCTACACCTTC
v_call: TRBV19
j_call: TRBJ1-2
d_call: TRBD1
clone_size: NA

cdr3_aa: CASSPTGISGANVLTF
cdr3_nt: TGTGCCAGCAGCCCCACGGGTATCTCTGGGGCCAACGTCCTGACTTTC
v_call: TRBV28
j_call: TRBJ2-6
d_call: NA
clone_size: NA

cdr3_aa: CARSFARIYTEAFF
cdr3_nt: TGTGCCAGAAGCTTCGCCAGAATTTACACTGAAGCTTTCTTT
v_call: TRBV5-3
j_call: TRBJ1-1
d_call: NA
clone_size: NA

cdr3_aa: CSAKDRNTIYF
cdr3_nt: TGCAGCGCTAAGGACAGAAACACCATATATTTT
v_call: TRBV29-1
j_call: TRBJ1-3
d_call: NA
clone_size: NA

cdr3_aa: CSVADRGNTEAFF
cdr3_nt: TGCAGCGTTGCGGACAGGGGAAACACTGAAGCTTTCTTT
v_call: TRBV29-1
j_call: TRBJ1-1
d_call: TRBD1
clone_size: NA

cdr3_aa: CASSTDGNTGELFF
cdr3_nt: TGTGCCAGTAGTACTGACGGGAACACCGGGGAGCTGTTTTTT
v_call: TRBV19
j_call: TRBJ2-2
d_call: NA
clone_size: NA

cdr3_aa: CASSEPGLNQPQHF
cdr3_nt: TGTGCCAGCAGTGAACCAGGGCTAAATCAGCCCCAGCATTTT
v_call: TRBV25-1
j_call: TRBJ1-5
d_call: NA
clone_size: NA

cdr3_aa: CASGLGLTRDGQPQHF
cdr3_nt: TGTGCTAGTGGTTTGGGCCTCACAAGGGATGGCCAGCCCCAGCATTTT
v_call: TRBV12-5
j_call: TRBJ1-5
d_call: NA
clone_size: NA

cdr3_aa: CASSLWGETEAFF
cdr3_nt: TGTGCCAGCAGTTTATGGGGGGAAACTGAAGCTTTCTTT
v_call: TRBV28
j_call: TRBJ1-1
d_call: NA
clone_size: once

cdr3_aa: CASSLQSLSGNTIYF
cdr3_nt: TGTGCCAGCAGCTTACAGAGTTTATCTGGAAACACCATATATTTT
v_call: TRBV11-2
j_call: TRBJ1-3
d_call: NA
clone_size: NA

cdr3_aa: CASSPSLTGYEQYF
cdr3_nt: TGTGCCAGCAGTCCCTCCTTGACAGGCTACGAGCAGTACTTC
v_call: TRBV28
j_call: TRBJ2-7
d_call: NA
clone_size: NA

cdr3_aa: CASGPPMGGVTGELFF
cdr3_nt: TGTGCTAGTGGTCCCCCCATGGGGGGAGTTACCGGGGAGCTGTTTTTT
v_call: TRBV12-5
j_call: TRBJ2-2
d_call: NA
clone_size: few

cdr3_aa: CASSPQTDYEQYF
cdr3_nt: TGTGCCAGCTCACCGCAGACAGACTACGAGCAGTACTTC
v_call: TRBV18
j_call: TRBJ2-7
d_call: NA
clone_size: NA

cdr3_aa: CASSLLAANTGELFF
cdr3_nt: TGCGCCAGCAGCCTACTAGCGGCGAACACCGGGGAGCTGTTTTTT
v_call: TRBV5-1
j_call: TRBJ2-2
d_call: TRBD2
clone_size: once

cdr3_aa: CASSRTSAQETQYF
cdr3_nt: TGTGCCAGCAGCAGAACTAGCGCCCAAGAGACCCAGTACTTC
v_call: TRBV5-4
j_call: TRBJ2-5
d_call: TRBD2
clone_size: NA

cdr3_aa: CASSLRTGPTYEQYF
cdr3_nt: TGTGCCAGCAGTTTACGGACAGGTCCGACCTACGAGCAGTACTTC
v_call: TRBV27
j_call: TRBJ2-7
d_call: TRBD1
clone_size: NA